This T cell receptor beta chain appears in the sequencing data of a study of blood T cell repertoires in COVID-19. Across the study: Specimens from acute and convalescent COVID-19 originated in the United States, Italy and Spain.

V was clipped by 3 bases and J by 4 bases; unmatched bases: 9. This CDR3 contains 16 residues. Per germline, CDR1 SGDLS and CDR2 YYNGEE. Clones were read by immunoSEQ multiplex PCR, and TCRdb kept only the in-frame ones, dropping some. The repertoire holds 140,000 to 150,000 clones, with approximately 90% as singletons. Sequenced: peripheral blood. This sequence originates from a woman between 45 and 65 years old with active or convalescent COVID-19. The J gene is TRBJ2-5, the V gene TRBV9; 10 nucleotides match TRBD2. The CDR3 sequence: CASSAAVIAGGETQYF. The CDR3 nucleotides read TGTGCCAGCAGCGCCGCGGTGATAGCGGGAGGAGAGACCCAGTACTTC.